This T cell receptor beta chain is from a study of blood T cell repertoires in COVID-19. In the source study's methods: Reference gene primer amplification yielded estimated nucleated cell counts. The repertoire was sequenced with immunoSEQ multiplex PCR; TCRdb's copy has only in-frame clones and lacks some. That table is the source of V, J and clone size, and D and trimming were worked out from the DNA. The data show about 140,000 clones, around nine tenths seen once. Germline V gives CDR1 LNHDA, CDR2 SQIVND (reference sequence). This CDR3 is 16 amino acids long. With V trimmed by 3 bases and J by 3 bases, 7 bases remained unmatched.

This sequence was found in a woman aged 50 to 60 with active or convalescent COVID-19. The sequenced sample was peripheral blood. V gene TRBV19 combines with J gene TRBJ1-4; 7 positions match TRBD1. CDR3 in DNA: TGTGCCAGTAGTATTATCACAGGGGCCCCTAATGAAAAACTGTTTTTT. This gives the protein CASSIITGAPNEKLFF.